One sample yielded the 27 T cell receptor beta chains listed below, sequenced in a study of cytomegalovirus exposure and HLA in healthy donors (TCRdb year 2017). Library construction relied on the immunoSEQ multiplex PCR assay. For the multiplex PCR, a mixture combining 60 forward primers for TCR Vbeta segments and 13 reverse primers for TCR Jbeta segments was used. TCRdb obtained this table from immuneACCESS and retained in-frame rearrangements with V and J assigned. These tables miss some clones; where compared with another copy, unresolved V genes account for less than half of the shortfall, and the remainder is unexplained. Present in this sample are around 150,000 clones, roughly 85% of which were seen just once. The ten largest account for 1.7% of the sample. The sample was PBMCs. Every receptor here comes from a woman aged 25 to 45 in good health and CMV-seronegative.

This clone was detected only once. At one boundary the junction diverges from the germline segment, which might be a read error. The chain has TRBV10-3 and TRBJ2-3, with a weak D call TRBD1 (5 bases). The CDR3 runs 14 residues. CDR1 is ENHRY and CDR2 is SYGVKD in the germline V gene. The CDR3 coding sequence is TGTGCCACCAGTGCAAGGGGCTCCCCAGATACGCAGTATTTT. Translating gives CATSARGSPDTQYF.

The rearrangement joins TRBV7-7 to TRBJ2-5; 10 bases fit TRBD2. Germline V lookup: CDR1 SSHAT, CDR2 FNYEAQ (reference sequence). This CDR3 has 15 amino acids. With 4 bases clipped from V and 2 bases from J, the junction kept 4 bases outside the gene matches. The CDR3 loop reads CASSWTSGVQETQYF. In nucleotides, the CDR3 is TGTGCCAGCAGCTGGACTAGCGGTGTTCAAGAGACCCAGTACTTC. Full variable domain (rest looked up from reference TRBV7-7 and TRBJ2-5): GAGVSQSPRYKVTKRGQDVTLRCDPISSHATLYWYQQALGQGPEFLTYFNYEAQPDKSGLPSDRFSAERPEGSISTLTIQRTEQRDSAMYRCASSWTSGVQETQYFGPGTRLLVL.

The chain is built from TRBV19 and TRBJ1-1; TRBD1 aligns across 9 bases. CDR1 is LNHDA, CDR2 SQIVND, per germline (reference sequence). With V trimmed by 5 bases and J by 1 base, 8 bases remained unmatched. The CDR3 contains 16 residues. The CDR3 here is CASSSLDRGGNTEAFF. The DNA of the CDR3 is TGTGCCAGTAGTTCATTGGACAGGGGAGGGAACACTGAAGCTTTCTTT. Drawing the rest from reference TRBV19 and TRBJ1-1, the complete variable domain is DGGITQSPKYLFRKEGQNVTLSCEQNLNHDAMYWYRQDPGQGLRLIYYSQIVNDFQKGDIAEGYSVSREKKESFPLTVTSAQKNPTAFYLCASSSLDRGGNTEAFFGQGTRLTVV.

V is TRBV5-4 and J is TRBJ2-1; TRBD1 matches at 8 bases. Germline-derived CDR1 and CDR2 are SGHNT and YYREEE (reference sequence). J was trimmed by 3 bases and V by 4 bases; bases with no gene match: 6. CDR3 length: 15 residues. The DNA of the CDR3 is TGTGCCAGCAGCCTGGGTGACAGGGGCTACAATGAGCAGTTCTTC. Protein product: CASSLGDRGYNEQFF.

The CDR3 DNA follows: TGTGCCAGCACCGAGGGTTCTAACTATGGCTACACCTTC. Amino acid sequence: CASTEGSNYGYTF. This chain links TRBV5-6 with TRBJ1-2; D is unclear. Trimming pared 6 bases from V and 0 bases from J, leaving 9 bases between. Germline CDR1 SGHDT, CDR2 YYEEEE. The CDR3 consists of 13 residues.

V is TRBV2 and J is TRBJ1-1, with D possibly matching TRBD1 (5 bases). V was shortened by 8 bases and J by 4 bases, with 17 bases between the two germline ends. The CDR3 sequence is 14 residues long. Germline CDR1 and CDR2: SNHLY and FYNNEI. Written as DNA, the CDR3 is TGTGCCAGCCTTCTCGGGGGGACGACCACTGAAGCTTTCTTT. Protein: CASLLGGTTTEAFF.

V is TRBV30 and J is TRBJ1-2; D is unclear. V lost 3 bases and J 2 bases, leaving 13 bases between the germline ends. Germline CDR1 GTSNPN, CDR2 SVGIG (reference sequence). The CDR3 is 14 residues long. CDR3 region: CAWRAHPANYGYTF. For the CDR3, the DNA is TGTGCCTGGAGAGCCCATCCAGCGAACTATGGCTACACCTTC.

This clone is a singleton in its sample. The chain carries TRBV4-2 and TRBJ1-6; tentatively, D is TRBD1 (5 bases). The CDR3 has 16 amino acids. V was trimmed by 0 bases and J by 10 bases, leaving 16 bases between them. Germline assignment: CDR1 LGHNA and CDR2 YNFKEQ. This CDR3 is CASSQDRSGVSSPLHF. The CDR3 DNA reads as TGTGCCAGCAGCCAAGATCGGTCGGGGGTTAGCTCACCCCTCCACTTT.

This clone was observed a few times. V and J are TRBV4-1 and TRBJ2-5; a weak D match, TRBD1 (5 bases). Trimming took 0 bases from V and 2 from J, leaving 13 bases between them. This CDR3 comprises 16 residues. The V gene's germline CDR1 is MGHRA and CDR2 YSYEKL. CDR3 protein: CASSQDGAGLQETQYF. The CDR3, as DNA: TGCGCCAGCAGCCAAGATGGGGCAGGCCTTCAAGAGACCCAGTACTTC.

The chain couples TRBV11-2 to TRBJ1-1; perhaps TRBD1 as D (5 bases). This CDR3 contains 16 residues. Germline V CDR1 and CDR2: SGHAT, FQNNGV. Trimming took off 5 bases at V and 4 bases at J, with 20 bases between the two ends. The CDR3 DNA reads TGTGCCAGCAGCGCGACTGGGGGGGTGCAGGGCACTGAAGCTTTCTTT. Its protein is CASSATGGVQGTEAFF.

The CDR3 coding sequence is TGCGCCAGCAGCCAAGTGGGGCTAGCTGGAAACACCATATATTTT. Translated, it gives CASSQVGLAGNTIYF. The rearrangement uses TRBV4-1 and TRBJ1-3; D may be TRBD1 (5 bases). CDR3 length: 15 residues. V lost 1 base and J 2 bases, leaving 9 bases between the germline ends. The germline CDR1 and CDR2 sequences are MGHRA and YSYEKL.

This chain joins TRBV27 and TRBJ2-7; D might be TRBD2 (7 bases). Germline CDR1 and CDR2: MNHEY and SMNVEV (reference sequence). V lost 2 bases and J 2 bases, leaving 10 bases between the germline ends. The CDR3 has 14 amino acids. The CDR3 loop reads CASSLGGAPYEQYF. CDR3 bases: TGTGCCAGCAGTTTAGGGGGGGCTCCCTACGAGCAGTACTTC.

J is TRBJ1-1 and V is TRBV12-5, with D possibly matching TRBD1 (5 bases). This CDR3 contains 13 residues. Trimming stripped 4 bases from V and 8 bases from J, with 14 bases between. The germline V gene has CDR1 LGHNT and CDR2 FRNRAP. CDR3 amino acids: CASGSLTGAEAFF. The CDR3 DNA reads as TGTGCTAGTGGTTCGCTCACAGGTGCCGAAGCTTTCTTT.

Note on this clone: This CDR3 is missing its conserved last phenylalanine or tryptophan, likely due to a read error. The limits of the CDR3 on the DNA are not certain, so only TCRdb's listed CDR3 is given. The chain employs TRBV6-1 and TRBJ1-2; the D call TRBD1 from the table was never checked on the DNA. Germline V gives CDR1 MNHNS, CDR2 SASEGT. The CDR3 totals 9 residues, both ends included. CDR3 sequence reads: CASGGTGES.

A word on this clone: This sample includes further DNA sequences coding for the same CDR3. The chain recombines TRBV10-1 with TRBJ2-3, with 7 positions matching TRBD1. The CDR3 is 14 residues long. J was trimmed by 5 bases and V by 4 bases; bases with no gene match: 6. In germline, CDR1 is WNHNN, CDR2 SYGVQD (reference sequence). The CDR3 here is CASSGLAGGDTQYF. The CDR3 coding sequence is TGCGCCAGCAGTGGTCTGGCAGGGGGAGATACGCAGTATTTT.

The gene calls are TRBV14 and TRBJ2-1, with TRBD2 matching over 7 bases. Germline values: CDR1 SGHDN, CDR2 FVKESK. CDR3 size: 17 residues. After removal of 5 bases from V and 4 bases from J, the junction contained 14 bases not matched to a gene. The CDR3 region has the DNA TGTGCCAGCAGCGCCCCCAACAGACTAGCAACTTACAATGAGCAGTTCTTC. Its protein is CASSAPNRLATYNEQFF. Variable domain in full (rest from reference TRBV14 and TRBJ2-1): EAGVTQFPSHSVIEKGQTVTLRCDPISGHDNLYWYRRVMGKEIKFLLHFVKESKQDESGMPNNRFLAERTGGTYSTLKVQPAELEDSGVYFCASSAPNRLATYNEQFFGPGTRLTVL.

This rearrangement joins TRBV29-1 to TRBJ1-5; tentative D call: TRBD1 (6 bases). V lost 4 bases and J 4 bases, leaving 11 bases between the germline ends. This CDR3 contains 13 residues. The germline V gene has CDR1 SQVTM and CDR2 ANQGSEA. The CDR3 region is CSVGGGGNQPQHF. In DNA form, the CDR3 reads TGCAGCGTTGGGGGAGGGGGTAATCAGCCCCAGCATTTT.

The chain uses TRBV7-2 and TRBJ1-4; D is perhaps TRBD1 (5 bases). Per germline, CDR1 SGHTA and CDR2 FQGNSA. The CDR3 has 14 residues. V shed 5 bases and J shed 5 bases, with 12 bases lying between them. CDR3 in amino acids: CASSPGGVNEKLFF. CDR3 bases: TGTGCCAGCAGCCCCGGGGGGGTCAATGAAAAACTGTTTTTT. Full variable domain (remainder filled in from reference TRBV7-2 and TRBJ1-4): GAGVSQSPSNKVTEKGKDVELRCDPISGHTALYWYRQSLGQGLEFLIYFQGNSAPDKSGLPSDRFSAERTGGSVSTLTIQRTQQEDSAVYLCASSPGGVNEKLFFGSGTQLSVL.

This chain connects TRBV6-6 to TRBJ1-1; 9 bases are shared with TRBD1. In germline, CDR1 is MNHNY, CDR2 SVGAGI (reference sequence). Trimming removed 0 bases from V and 1 base from J; junction bases left unmatched: 0. CDR3 length equals 15 residues. CDR3 loop: CASSYSGQGNTEAFF. The DNA for the CDR3 is TGTGCCAGCAGTTACTCGGGACAGGGGAACACTGAAGCTTTCTTT.

This clone was seen a few times. The V and J genes are TRBV30 and TRBJ1-2; TRBD1 agrees at 7 bases. Germline loops: CDR1 GTSNPN, CDR2 SVGIG (reference sequence). The ends lost 1 base at V and 4 bases at J; junction bases unmatched: 9. This CDR3 spans 15 amino acids. For the CDR3, the DNA is TGTGCCTGGAGTGCCCTTAATACAGGGGCCTATGGCTACACCTTC. Its protein is CAWSALNTGAYGYTF.

The chain is built from TRBV7-3 and TRBJ2-1; no firm D call. Trimming stripped 5 bases from V and 2 bases from J, with 7 bases between. This CDR3 comprises 13 residues. Germline V gives CDR1 SGHTA, CDR2 FQGTGA. The CDR3 loop is CASSQTTYNEQFF. The CDR3, as DNA: TGTGCCAGCAGCCAAACTACCTACAATGAGCAGTTCTTC.

The rearrangement joins TRBV9 to TRBJ1-1; D is perhaps TRBD1 (6 bases). This CDR3 contains 15 residues. V was clipped by 2 bases and J by 2 bases, with 13 bases between them. CDR1 is SGDLS, CDR2 YYNGEE, per germline. CDR3: CASSVVGARNTEAFF. The CDR3 DNA sequence: TGTGCCAGCAGCGTTGTGGGGGCCAGAAACACTGAAGCTTTCTTT.

The genes are TRBV15 and TRBJ1-2; 10 bases line up with TRBD1. CDR1 and CDR2 (germline): LNHNV, YYDKDF (reference sequence). The CDR3 contains 17 residues. Trimming at V came to 9 bases and at J to 5 bases, leaving 18 bases not matched to a gene. The CDR3 spells CATTSLGGDRGSYGYTF. CDR3 coding DNA: TGTGCCACAACCTCTTTGGGAGGGGACAGGGGATCTTATGGCTACACCTTC.

In this sample, this clone turned up once. The chain recombines TRBV21-1 with TRBJ1-5; the table's D gene call, TRBD1, was not cross checked with the DNA. TRBV21-1 is a known pseudogene. The CDR3 has 18 amino acids. CDR3 sequence (DNA): TGTGCCAGCAGCAAAATTGGCAGGGGGCCGGTTAGCAATCAGCCCCAGCATTTT. It codes for CASSKIGRGPVSNQPQHF.

This clone was picked up a small number of times. V is TRBV6-5 and J is TRBJ1-2; D is perhaps TRBD1 (6 bases). The germline V gene has CDR1 MNHEY and CDR2 SVGAGI. Deletions cut 6 bases from V and 2 bases from J, with 13 bases between. The CDR3 is made up of 14 amino acids. CDR3 residues: CASRRGGGNYGYTF. CDR3 nucleotides: TGTGCCAGCAGGCGAGGGGGAGGGAACTATGGCTACACCTTC.

The chain combines TRBV9 with TRBJ2-1; TRBD1 matches at 9 bases. Germline V gene data show CDR1 as SGDLS and CDR2 as YYNGEE. This CDR3 contains 15 residues. J was trimmed by 7 bases and V by 2 bases; bases with no gene match: 7. Here the CDR3 DNA reads TGTGCCAGCAGCGTTCGCTGGGGGACAGGGAATGAGCAGTTCTTC. Amino acids: CASSVRWGTGNEQFF. The full variable domain, completed using reference TRBV9 and TRBJ2-1, is DSGVTQTPKHLITATGQRVTLRCSPRSGDLSVYWYQQSLDQGLQFLIQYYNGEERAKGNILERFSAQQFPDLHSELNLSSLELGDSALYFCASSVRWGTGNEQFFGPGTRLTVL.

This chain uses TRBV5-6 with TRBJ2-2; weak D call: TRBD1 (6 bases). Trimming pared 4 bases from V and 4 bases from J, leaving 14 bases between. The germline gives CDR1 SGHDT, CDR2 YYEEEE. The CDR3 totals 15 residues. CDR3 region: CASSNPGQSTGELFF. The CDR3 DNA follows: TGTGCCAGCAGCAACCCGGGACAATCCACCGGGGAGCTGTTTTTT. The whole variable domain, filled in from reference TRBV5-6 and TRBJ2-2, reads DAGVTQSPTHLIKTRGQQVTLRCSPKSGHDTVSWYQQALGQGPQFIFQYYEEEERQRGNFPDRFSGHQFPNYSSELNVNALLLGDSALYLCASSNPGQSTGELFFGEGSRLTVL.